The T cell receptor beta chain under discussion was sequenced for a study of T cell clusters in autoimmune cytopenias. Study results and caveats: No cluster-lack signature appeared between secondary cytopenia and chronic lymphocytic leukemia patients, apparently due to lymphoma masking.

According to its frequency, this clonotype is medium-sized. Its antigen is unidentified. Each sample's input was 250 ng genomic DNA, 35,000 to 40,000 genome equivalents. Multiplex touch-down PCR amplified TRB using TRB-A and TRB-B pools in one tube. TCRdb reworked the multiplex PCR reads into one entry per CDR3 protein, no DNA. This sample contains almost 6,000 distinct CDR3 sequences. Source material: peripheral blood. The sequence was collected from a human donor with an autoimmune cytopenia or autoimmune hepatitis (not recorded which).

CDR3 amino acids: CASSHRGALQETQYF. The chain joins TRBV5-4 to TRBJ2-5; the TCRdb call, TRBD2, lacks DNA for checking. This CDR3 has 15 residues. The germline CDR1 and CDR2 sequences are SGHNT and YYREEE (reference sequence).